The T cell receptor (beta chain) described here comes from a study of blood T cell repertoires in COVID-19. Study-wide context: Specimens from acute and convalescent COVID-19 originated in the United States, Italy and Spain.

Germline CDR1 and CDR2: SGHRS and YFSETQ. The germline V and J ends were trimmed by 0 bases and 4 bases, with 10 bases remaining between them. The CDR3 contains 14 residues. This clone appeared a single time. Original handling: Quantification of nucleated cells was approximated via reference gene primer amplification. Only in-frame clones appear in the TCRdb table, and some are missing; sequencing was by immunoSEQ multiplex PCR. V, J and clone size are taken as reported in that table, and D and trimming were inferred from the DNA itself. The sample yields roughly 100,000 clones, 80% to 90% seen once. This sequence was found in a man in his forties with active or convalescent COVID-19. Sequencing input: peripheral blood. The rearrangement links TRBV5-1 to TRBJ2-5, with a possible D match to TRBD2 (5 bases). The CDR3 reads CASSLGLEGETQYF. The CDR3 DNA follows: TGCGCCAGCAGCTTGGGTCTCGAGGGAGAGACCCAGTACTTC.